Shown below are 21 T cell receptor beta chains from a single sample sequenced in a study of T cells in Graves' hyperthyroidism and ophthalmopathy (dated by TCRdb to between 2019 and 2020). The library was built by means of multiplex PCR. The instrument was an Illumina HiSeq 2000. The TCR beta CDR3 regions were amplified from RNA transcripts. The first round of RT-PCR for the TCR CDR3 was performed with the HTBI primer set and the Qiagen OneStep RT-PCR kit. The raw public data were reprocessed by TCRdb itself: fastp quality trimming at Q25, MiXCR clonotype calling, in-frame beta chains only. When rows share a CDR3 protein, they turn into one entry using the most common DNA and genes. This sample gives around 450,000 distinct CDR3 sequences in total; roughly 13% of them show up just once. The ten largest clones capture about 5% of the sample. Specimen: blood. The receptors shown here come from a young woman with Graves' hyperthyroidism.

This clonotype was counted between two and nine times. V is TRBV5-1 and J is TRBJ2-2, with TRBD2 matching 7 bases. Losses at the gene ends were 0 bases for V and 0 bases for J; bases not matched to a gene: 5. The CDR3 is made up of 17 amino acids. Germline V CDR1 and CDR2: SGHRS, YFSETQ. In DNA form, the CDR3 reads TGCGCCAGCAGCTTGGAGCCTAGCGGAGCGAACACCGGGGAGCTGTTTTTT. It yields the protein CASSLEPSGANTGELFF.

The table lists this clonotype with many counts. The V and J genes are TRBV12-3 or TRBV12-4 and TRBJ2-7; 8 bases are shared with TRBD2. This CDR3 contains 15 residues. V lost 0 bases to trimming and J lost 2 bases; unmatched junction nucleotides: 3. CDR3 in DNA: TGTGCCAGCAGTTTAGCTGGGACTAGTCCCTACGAGCAGTACTTC. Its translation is CASSLAGTSPYEQYF.

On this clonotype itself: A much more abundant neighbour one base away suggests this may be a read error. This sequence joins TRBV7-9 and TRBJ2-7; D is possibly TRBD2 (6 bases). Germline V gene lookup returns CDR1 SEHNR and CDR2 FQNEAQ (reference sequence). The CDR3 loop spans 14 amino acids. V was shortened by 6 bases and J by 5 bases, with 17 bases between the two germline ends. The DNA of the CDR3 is TGTGCCAGCAGTCCCGGGACTGGGAGTAACGAGCAGTACTTC. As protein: CASSPGTGSNEQYF.

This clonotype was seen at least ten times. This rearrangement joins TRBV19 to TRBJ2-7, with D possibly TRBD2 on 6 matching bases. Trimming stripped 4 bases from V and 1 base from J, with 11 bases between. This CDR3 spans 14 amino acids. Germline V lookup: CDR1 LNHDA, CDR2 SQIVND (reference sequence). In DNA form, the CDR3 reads TGTGCCAGTAGTACCGCGGGACGTTCCTACGAGCAGTACTTC. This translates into CASSTAGRSYEQYF.

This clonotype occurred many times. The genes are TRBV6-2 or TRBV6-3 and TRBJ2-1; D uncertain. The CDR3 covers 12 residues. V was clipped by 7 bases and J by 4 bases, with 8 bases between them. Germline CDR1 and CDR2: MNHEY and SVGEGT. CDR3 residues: CASMDGYNEQFF. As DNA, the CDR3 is TGTGCCAGCATGGACGGATACAATGAGCAGTTCTTC.

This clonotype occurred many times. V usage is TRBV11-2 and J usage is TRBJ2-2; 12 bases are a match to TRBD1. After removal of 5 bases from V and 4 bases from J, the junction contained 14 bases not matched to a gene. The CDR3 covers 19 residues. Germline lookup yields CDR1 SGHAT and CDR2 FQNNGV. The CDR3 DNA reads TGTGCCAGCAGCCCGTTGTGGTCCGGGACAGGGGGCTTCACCGGGGAGCTGTTTTTT. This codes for CASSPLWSGTGGFTGELFF.

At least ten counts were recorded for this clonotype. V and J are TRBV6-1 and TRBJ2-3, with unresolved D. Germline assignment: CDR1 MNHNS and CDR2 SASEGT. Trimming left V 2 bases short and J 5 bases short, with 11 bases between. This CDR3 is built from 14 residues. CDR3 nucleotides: TGTGCCAGCAGTGAAACTACCATGAGAGATACGCAGTATTTT. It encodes CASSETTMRDTQYF.

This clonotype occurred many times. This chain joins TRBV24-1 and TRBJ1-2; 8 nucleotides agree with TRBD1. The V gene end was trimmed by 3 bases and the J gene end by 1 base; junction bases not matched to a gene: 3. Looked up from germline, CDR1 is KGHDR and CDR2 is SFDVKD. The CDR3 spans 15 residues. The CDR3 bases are TGTGCCACCAGTGATCAGGGGGCTCTTAACTATGGCTACACCTTC. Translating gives CATSDQGALNYGYTF.

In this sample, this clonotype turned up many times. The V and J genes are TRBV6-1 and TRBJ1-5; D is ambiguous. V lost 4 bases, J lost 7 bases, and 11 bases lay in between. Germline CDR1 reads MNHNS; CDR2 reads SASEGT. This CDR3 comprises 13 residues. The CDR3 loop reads CASSASLRQPQHF. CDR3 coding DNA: TGTGCCAGCAGTGCCTCCCTTCGCCAGCCCCAGCATTTT.

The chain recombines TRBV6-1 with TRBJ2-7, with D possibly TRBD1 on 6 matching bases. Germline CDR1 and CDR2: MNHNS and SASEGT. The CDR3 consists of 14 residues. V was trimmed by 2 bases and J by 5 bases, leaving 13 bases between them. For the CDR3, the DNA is TGTGCCAGCAGTGAATGGAGACAGGACGACGAGCAGTACTTC. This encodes CASSEWRQDDEQYF.

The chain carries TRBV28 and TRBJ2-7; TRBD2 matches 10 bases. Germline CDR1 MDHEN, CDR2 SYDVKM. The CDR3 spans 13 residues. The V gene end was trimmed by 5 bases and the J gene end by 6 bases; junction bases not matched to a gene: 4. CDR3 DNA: TGTGCCAGCAGTGGTAGCGGGAGGTTCGAGCAGTACTTC. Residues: CASSGSGRFEQYF.

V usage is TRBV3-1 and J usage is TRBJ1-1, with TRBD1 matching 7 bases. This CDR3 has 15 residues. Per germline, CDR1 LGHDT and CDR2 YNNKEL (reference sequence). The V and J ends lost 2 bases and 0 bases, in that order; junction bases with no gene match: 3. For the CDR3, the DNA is TGTGCCAGCAGCCAACGACAGGGAATGAACACTGAAGCTTTCTTT. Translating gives CASSQRQGMNTEAFF.

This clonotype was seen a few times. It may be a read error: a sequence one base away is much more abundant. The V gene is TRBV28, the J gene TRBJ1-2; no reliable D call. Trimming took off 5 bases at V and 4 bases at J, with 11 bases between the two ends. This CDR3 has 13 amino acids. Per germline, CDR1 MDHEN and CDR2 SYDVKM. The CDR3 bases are TGTGCCAGCAGTAAGCCGTCTTCCTATGGCTACACCTTC. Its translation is CASSKPSSYGYTF.

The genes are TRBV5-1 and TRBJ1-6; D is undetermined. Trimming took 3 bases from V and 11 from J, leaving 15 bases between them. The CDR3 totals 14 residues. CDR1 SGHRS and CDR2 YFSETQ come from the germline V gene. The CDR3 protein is CASSYEGRPAPLHF. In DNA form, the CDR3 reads TGCGCCAGCAGCTACGAAGGACGGCCGGCACCCCTCCACTTT.

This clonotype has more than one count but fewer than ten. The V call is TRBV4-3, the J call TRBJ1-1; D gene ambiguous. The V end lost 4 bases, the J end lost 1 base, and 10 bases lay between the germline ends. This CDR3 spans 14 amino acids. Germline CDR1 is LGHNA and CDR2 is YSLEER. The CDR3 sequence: CASSPVSSNTEAFF. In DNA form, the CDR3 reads TGCGCCAGCAGCCCCGTCAGCTCGAACACTGAAGCTTTCTTT.

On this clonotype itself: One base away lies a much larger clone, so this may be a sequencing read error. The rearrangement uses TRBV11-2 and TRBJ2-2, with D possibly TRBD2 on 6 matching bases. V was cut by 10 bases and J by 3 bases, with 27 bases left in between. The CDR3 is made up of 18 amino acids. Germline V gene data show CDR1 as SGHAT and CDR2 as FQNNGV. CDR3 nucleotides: TGTGCCACCGCCTTTCCCACTAGCCGGAGGGCGGACACCGGGGAGCTGTTTTTT. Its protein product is CATAFPTSRRADTGELFF.

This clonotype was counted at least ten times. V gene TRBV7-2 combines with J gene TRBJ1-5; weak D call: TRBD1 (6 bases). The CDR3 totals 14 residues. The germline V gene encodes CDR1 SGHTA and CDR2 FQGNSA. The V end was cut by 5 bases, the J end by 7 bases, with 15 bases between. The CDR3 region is CASSPRQATQPQHF. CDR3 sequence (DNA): TGTGCCAGCAGCCCAAGACAGGCTACGCAGCCCCAGCATTTT.

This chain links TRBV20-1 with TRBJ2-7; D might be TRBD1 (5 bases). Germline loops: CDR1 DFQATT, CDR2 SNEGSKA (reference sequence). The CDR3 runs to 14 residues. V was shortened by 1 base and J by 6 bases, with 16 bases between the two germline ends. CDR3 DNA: TGCAGTGCTAGAGGTCCGGCAGGGTCGGGCGAGCAGTACTTC. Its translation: CSARGPAGSGEQYF.

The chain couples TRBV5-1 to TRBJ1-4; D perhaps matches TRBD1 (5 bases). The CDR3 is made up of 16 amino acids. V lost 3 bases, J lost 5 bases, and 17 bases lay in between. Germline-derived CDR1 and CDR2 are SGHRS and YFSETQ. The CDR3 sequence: CASSSGRLSGNEKLFF. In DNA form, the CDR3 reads TGCGCCAGCAGCTCGGGACGACTCTCCGGGAATGAAAAACTGTTTTTT.

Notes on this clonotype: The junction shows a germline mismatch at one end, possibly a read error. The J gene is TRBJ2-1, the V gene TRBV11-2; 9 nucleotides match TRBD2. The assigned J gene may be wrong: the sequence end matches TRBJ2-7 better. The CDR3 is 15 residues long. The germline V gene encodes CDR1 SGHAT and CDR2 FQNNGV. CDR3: CASSLSPGLANEQYF. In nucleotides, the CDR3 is TGCGCCAGCAGCCTTAGTCCGGGACTAGCAAATGAGCAGTACTTC.

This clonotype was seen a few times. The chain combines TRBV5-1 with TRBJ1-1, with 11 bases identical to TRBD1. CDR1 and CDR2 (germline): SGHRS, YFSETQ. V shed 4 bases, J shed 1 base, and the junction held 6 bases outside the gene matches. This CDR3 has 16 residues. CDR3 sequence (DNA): TGCGCCAGCAGCCGGGGACAGGGGGTTGCGAACACTGAAGCTTTCTTT. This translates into CASSRGQGVANTEAFF. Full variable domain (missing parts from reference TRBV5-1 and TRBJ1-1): KAGVTQTPRYLIKTRGQQVTLSCSPISGHRSVSWYQQTPGQGLQFLFEYFSETQRNKGNFPGRFSGRQFSNSRSEMNVSTLELGDSALYLCASSRGQGVANTEAFFGQGTRLTVV.